This T cell receptor beta chain was sequenced during a study of cytomegalovirus exposure and HLA in healthy donors. The overall study: The 110 or so validation repertoires used a platform that matched the one used for the roughly 700 first-cohort repertoires, as a later analysis reported.

CDR1 and CDR2 (germline): MNHEY, SVGAGI. Trimming took 4 bases from V and 4 from J, leaving 16 bases between them. The CDR3 is 15 amino acids. Sequencing was performed with immunoSEQ multiplex PCR; in TCRdb, only in-frame clones are kept and a portion is missing. The sample contains 150,000 to 200,000 clones, roughly 84% of which appear only once. The specimen sequenced was PBMCs. The TCR was taken from a man aged 25-45 years in good health and CMV-seropositive. The chain carries TRBV6-5 and TRBJ1-1, with D perhaps matching TRBD1 (5 bases). The CDR3 loop is CASSFEIRVGTEAFF. The CDR3, as DNA: TGTGCCAGCAGTTTTGAGATCAGGGTCGGCACTGAAGCTTTCTTT.